The clone carrying this T cell receptor (beta chain) has at least ten counts. The CDR3 is 13 amino acids. Trimming pared 6 bases from V and 12 bases from J, leaving 17 bases between. Using its own MiXCR run on the 5' RACE reads, TCRdb lists one record per CDR3 protein. The sample holds approximately 670,000 distinct CDR3 sequences, roughly 6.2% seen once. This sample is part of a study of identical twins. This chain uses TRBV12-3 or TRBV12-4 with TRBJ2-2; the D is unclear. This receptor was taken from a young man in good health. The specimen sequenced was naive T cells sorted from blood. This CDR3 reads CASSRRTSLKLFF. CDR3 coding DNA: TGTGCCAGCAGCCGACGGACCTCTTTGAAGCTGTTTTTT.